A selection of T cell receptor beta chains follows, all from one sample in a study of PD-1 blockade in classical Hodgkin lymphoma. This table comes from immunoSEQ multiplex PCR, and its TCRdb copy is limited to in-frame clones, with some not included. The repertoire holds under 100,000 clones, over 80% seen once, with 12% in the top ten. Here the sequenced sample was peripheral blood mononuclear cells (PBMCs), taken at baseline. These receptors were collected from a human donor with classical Hodgkin lymphoma. Both conserved end residues are part of each CDR3. The D gene is left open where the match is weak. Size tells how often a clone was seen (once, few, many) or the class of an expanded clone, and some rows leave it out.

TRBJ2-5	.	TRBD1	14	TRBV19	CASSIGTGDETQYF	TGTGCCAGTAGTATCGGGACAGGGGACGAGACCCAGTACTTC
TRBJ2-1	.	TRBD2	16	TRBV10-3	CAISATSGRPYNEQFF	TGTGCCATCAGCGCGACTAGCGGGAGACCCTACAATGAGCAGTTCTTC
TRBJ2-3	.	TRBD2	14	TRBV11-2	CASSPERGSDTQYF	TGTGCCAGCAGTCCAGAGCGCGGGAGTGATACGCAGTATTTT
TRBJ1-1	.	.	13	TRBV6-6	CASSYEVNTEAFF	TGTGCCAGCAGTTACGAGGTGAACACTGAAGCTTTCTTT
TRBJ2-7	.	.	16	TRBV6-5	CASSYGPDKGNYEQYF	TGTGCCAGCAGTTATGGACCCGACAAGGGAAACTACGAGCAGTACTTC
TRBJ1-1	.	.	14	TRBV10-1	CASSNGLGNTEAFF	TGCGCCAGCAGCAACGGCCTGGGGAACACTGAAGCTTTCTTT
TRBJ2-7	.	TRBD2	15	TRBV6-5	CASSYQAGGPIEQYF	TGTGCCAGCAGTTACCAAGCGGGAGGGCCGATCGAGCAGTACTTC
TRBJ1-4	.	TRBD1	15	TRBV7-8	CASSPTGTGREKLFF	TGTGCCAGCAGCCCCACCGGGACAGGGCGGGAAAAACTGTTTTTT
TRBJ2-7	.	TRBD1	16	TRBV28	CASSTPGTAAPYEQYF	TGTGCCAGCAGTACACCCGGGACAGCCGCGCCCTACGAGCAGTACTTC
TRBJ2-7	few	TRBD2	14	TRBV10-3	CAIRGGAGTYEQYF	TGTGCCATCAGGGGAGGGGCGGGTACCTACGAGCAGTACTTC
TRBJ2-7	.	TRBD1	16	TRBV18	CASSPQKADRYYEQYF	TGTGCCAGCTCACCCCAAAAAGCGGACAGGTACTACGAGCAGTACTTC
TRBJ2-2	once	TRBD2	15	TRBV11-3	CASSTLAGVAGELFF	TGTGCCAGCAGCACCTTAGCGGGAGTGGCCGGGGAGCTGTTTTTT
TRBJ2-7	few	TRBD2	15	TRBV19	CASSLLAGVFGEQYF	TGTGCCAGTAGTTTACTAGCGGGAGTCTTCGGCGAGCAGTACTTC
TRBJ1-2	.	TRBD1	15	TRBV23-1	CASSLLRGANYGYTF	TGCGCCAGCAGTCTCCTCAGGGGGGCTAACTATGGCTACACCTTC
TRBJ2-7	.	.	14	TRBV5-4	CASSPRLAPYEQYF	TGTGCCAGCAGCCCCCGGCTAGCCCCCTACGAGCAGTACTTC
TRBJ2-2	.	.	15	TRBV19	CASSMGTVGTGELFF	TGTGCCAGTAGTATGGGGACGGTGGGGACCGGGGAGCTGTTTTTT
TRBJ2-7	.	.	10	TRBV28	CASGGYEQYF	TGTGCCAGCGGGGGGTACGAGCAGTACTTC
TRBJ1-1	.	.	13	TRBV7-6	CAVSREHNTEAFF	TGTGCCGTATCAAGGGAGCACAACACTGAAGCTTTCTTT
TRBJ2-6	.	.	14	TRBV5-6	CASSREPGANVLTF	TGTGCCAGCAGCCGGGAACCTGGGGCCAACGTCCTGACTTTC
TRBJ2-1	.	.	11	TRBV30	CAWSVGGSKFF	TGTGCCTGGAGTGTAGGAGGGAGTAAGTTCTTC
TRBJ2-2	.	TRBD1	15	TRBV5-1	CASSPQGANTGELFF	TGCGCCAGCAGCCCCCAGGGGGCAAATACCGGGGAGCTGTTTTTT
TRBJ2-1	once	.	15	TRBV7-3	CASSLGNPAYNEQFF	TGTGCCAGCAGCCTGGGGAATCCCGCCTACAATGAGCAGTTCTTC
TRBJ1-1	.	.	14	TRBV4-3	CASSHFGQSAEAFF	TGCGCCAGCAGCCACTTCGGACAGTCGGCTGAAGCTTTCTTT